Listed below are T cell receptor beta chains from one sample, sequenced in a study of response to subunit inactivated influenza vaccine. TCRdb re-analysed the RT-PCR reads in MiXCR, keeping a single row per CDR3 protein. The sample consists of about 700,000 distinct CDR3 sequences, about 15% of them appearing once. The sequenced sample was PBMCs from blood, obtained around two weeks before vaccination. The receptors stem from a man over 45 who received an inactivated influenza vaccine. The CDR3 runs from the conserved cysteine through the conserved F or W. The D gene is left open where the match is weak.

v_gene: TRBV7-2; j_gene: TRBJ2-2; d_gene: .; CDR3aa: CASSLAFGLPNTGELFF
v_gene: TRBV5-1; j_gene: TRBJ2-5; d_gene: .; CDR3aa: CASSEVAGKTQYF
v_gene: TRBV4-1; j_gene: TRBJ2-7; d_gene: TRBD1; CDR3aa: CASSQAWDRGLYEQYF
v_gene: TRBV14; j_gene: TRBJ2-7; d_gene: .; CDR3aa: CASSRQVGEQYF
v_gene: TRBV20-1; j_gene: TRBJ2-3; d_gene: TRBD1; CDR3aa: CSARPDRITDTQYF
v_gene: TRBV24-1; j_gene: TRBJ2-7; d_gene: .; CDR3aa: CATSVRRARLRPYEQYF
v_gene: TRBV11-2; j_gene: TRBJ2-1; d_gene: TRBD1; CDR3aa: CASSLPGTGGYNEQFF
v_gene: TRBV12-3/TRBV12-4; j_gene: TRBJ2-7; d_gene: .; CDR3aa: CASSTVASYEQYF
v_gene: TRBV2; j_gene: TRBJ2-3; d_gene: TRBD2; CDR3aa: CASMGGIATDTQYF
v_gene: TRBV10-2; j_gene: TRBJ1-6; d_gene: TRBD1; CDR3aa: CASRADRINSPLHF
v_gene: TRBV28; j_gene: TRBJ1-4; d_gene: TRBD1; CDR3aa: CASSLVGTATNEKLFF
v_gene: TRBV6-2/TRBV6-3; j_gene: TRBJ2-3; d_gene: .; CDR3aa: CASSHGVAENTDTQYF
v_gene: TRBV2; j_gene: TRBJ2-1; d_gene: TRBD2; CDR3aa: CASRSGRSSYNEQFF
v_gene: TRBV7-2; j_gene: TRBJ2-3; d_gene: .; CDR3aa: CASSTTPLGTDTQYF
v_gene: TRBV29-1; j_gene: TRBJ2-1; d_gene: TRBD2; CDR3aa: CSVGTSGSLVGQFF
v_gene: TRBV5-1; j_gene: TRBJ2-3; d_gene: .; CDR3aa: CASSLAGPSVDTQYF